This TCR beta chain derives from a study of CD8+ T cells in alopecia areata. The wider study: Twice daily, treated patients received 5 to 10 mg of oral tofacitinib. Severity of treated patients was scored by affected scalp percentage.

General study results and limits: Many expanded lesional clones stayed in scalp and blood while on tofacitinib. Since there was just one nonresponder, nobody can yet say how baseline CD8+ expansion ties to response.

As for this clone: Antigen unknown.

Treatment noted: oral pan-JAK inhibitor, 5-10 mg twice daily. The germline V gene encodes CDR1 GTSNPN and CDR2 SVGIG (reference sequence). The length of the CDR3 is 12 residues. The V gene lost 2 bases and the J gene lost 5 bases, with 10 bases spanning the gap. Sequencing used cDNA as its template, made by extracting RNA and reverse transcribing it. The data were produced by immunoSEQ multiplex PCR, yet TCRdb's version contains in-frame clones alone and is incomplete. The table has about 42,000 clones, around 71% seen once. The material was CD8+ T cells sorted from blood, obtained at week 4, from a patient treated with tofacitinib. This clonotype was sampled from a human donor with alopecia areata. This chain links TRBV30 with TRBJ2-7; perhaps TRBD1 as D (5 bases). In DNA, the CDR3 is TGTGCCTGGAGTCTAGGCAGGGACGAGCAGTACTTC. Protein product: CAWSLGRDEQYF.